A single sample is the source of the 5 T cell receptor beta chains below, sequenced in a study of blood T cell repertoires in COVID-19. Profiled with immunoSEQ multiplex PCR; TCRdb holds only in-frame clones, not every one. In the table there are about 230,000 clones, over 80% of which are singletons. The specimen was peripheral blood. Receptors were obtained from a man between 35 and 55 years old with acute or convalescent COVID-19.

In DNA, the CDR3 is TGTGCCAGCAGCAGGGACTATGGCTACACCTTC. It codes for CASSRDYGYTF. The V call is TRBV2, the J call TRBJ1-2; D is possibly TRBD1 (5 bases). The CDR3 has 11 residues. CDR1 and CDR2 from the germline V gene are SNHLY and FYNNEI. The germline V and J ends were trimmed by 6 bases and 3 bases, with 5 bases remaining between them.

Notes on this clone: The sample contains more than one DNA sequence encoding this CDR3. V is TRBV5-6 and J is TRBJ1-5; possibly TRBD1 for D (5 bases). The ends were cut back, 0 bases at V and 0 bases at J, with 10 bases in the middle. Germline V gives CDR1 SGHDT, CDR2 YYEEEE. The CDR3 loop spans 16 amino acids. CDR3 sequence: CASSLGGGNSNQPQHF. The CDR3 nucleotides are TGTGCCAGCAGCTTGGGCGGGGGAAATAGCAATCAGCCCCAGCATTTT.

The chain employs TRBV7-2 and TRBJ2-7, with D perhaps matching TRBD2 (6 bases). Trimming stripped 5 bases from V and 0 bases from J, with 11 bases between. Germline CDR1 SGHTA, CDR2 FQGNSA. The CDR3 consists of 14 residues. The CDR3 is CASSPRENSYEQYF. Here the CDR3 DNA reads TGTGCCAGCAGCCCCCGGGAGAACTCCTACGAGCAGTACTTC.

The chain uses TRBV27 and TRBJ1-2; weak D call: TRBD1 (6 bases). The length of the CDR3 is 14 residues. Germline V gene data show CDR1 as MNHEY and CDR2 as SMNVEV (reference sequence). Trimming took off 6 bases at V and 4 bases at J, with 15 bases between the two ends. In DNA, the CDR3 is TGTGCCAGCAGGGGACACTCCTTCTTCTATGGCTACACCTTC. This gives the protein CASRGHSFFYGYTF.

V gene TRBV29-1 combines with J gene TRBJ1-2; possibly TRBD1 for D (6 bases). Trimming left V 4 bases short and J 4 bases short, with 10 bases between. Per germline, CDR1 SQVTM and CDR2 ANQGSEA. This CDR3 comprises 12 residues. CDR3 residues: CSVVGGAYGYTF. The DNA for the CDR3 is TGCAGCGTTGTTGGGGGGGCCTATGGCTACACCTTC.